This T cell receptor (beta chain) is drawn from a study of technical replicates of blood from a handful of donors. The germline gives CDR1 SQVTM, CDR2 ANQGSEA. V dropped 7 bases and J dropped 4 bases, with 16 bases sitting between them. The CDR3 is 13 residues long. Assay used: immunoSEQ multiplex PCR; TCRdb lists only in-frame clones, some missing. In the table there are about 62,000 clones, nearly 90% of which are singletons. The gene calls are TRBV29-1 and TRBJ2-5; D perhaps matches TRBD1 (6 bases). Material: PBMCs. The source is a human donor in good health. Some clones in this sample may be carry-over from other donors' samples. The CDR3: CSAVRGSRETQYF. CDR3 nucleotide sequence: TGCAGCGCTGTCAGGGGCTCGAGAGAGACCCAGTACTTC.